Below are 21 T cell receptor beta chains sequenced from a single sample in a study of T cells in Graves' hyperthyroidism and ophthalmopathy. Amplification of TCR beta CDR3 regions was performed using RNA transcripts as template. The TCR CDR3 was amplified in a first-round RT-PCR using the HTBI primer set. TCRdb called the multiplex PCR reads again in MiXCR, with one record for every CDR3 protein. Of roughly 650,000 distinct CDR3 sequences in the sample, approximately 15% are singletons; the top ten hold roughly 3%. Sequencing used blood. These receptors were taken from a middle-aged woman with Graves' ophthalmopathy.

Turning to this clonotype: This may be a read error: a much more frequent sequence differs by one nucleotide. The chain is built from TRBV5-8 and TRBJ1-5; 11 bases match TRBD1. CDR3 length: 15 residues. Germline CDR1 and CDR2: SGHTS and YDEGEE. CDR3 bases: TGTGCCAGCAGCTTCGGGACAGGGGGTTATCAGCCCCGGCATTTT. This codes for CASSFGTGGYQPRHF. The full variable domain, in which reference TRBV5-8 and TRBJ1-5 provide the parts outside the CDR3, is EAGVTQSPTHLIKTRGQQATLRCSPISGHTSVYWYQQALGLGLQFLLWYDEGEERNRGNFPPRFSGRQFPNYSSELNVNALELEDSALYLCASSFGTGGYQPRHFGDGTRLSIL.

V is TRBV18 and J is TRBJ1-2; the match to TRBD1 covers 7 bases. V shed 4 bases, J shed 4 bases, and the junction held 6 bases outside the gene matches. Germline V gene lookup returns CDR1 KGHSH and CDR2 LQKENI. The CDR3 covers 14 residues. The CDR3 sequence: CASSQGQLPYGYTF. For the CDR3, the DNA is TGTGCCAGCTCACAGGGACAGCTACCCTATGGCTACACCTTC.

This chain uses TRBV7-2 with TRBJ1-3, with 8 bases aligning to TRBD1. Per germline, CDR1 SGHTA and CDR2 FQGNSA. The CDR3 runs 13 residues. Losses at the gene ends were 5 bases for V and 7 bases for J; bases not matched to a gene: 4. The CDR3 region has the DNA TGTGCCAGCAGCAAAGACAGGGGTAACACCATATATTTT. Protein product: CASSKDRGNTIYF.

This clonotype was seen only a few times. The chain joins TRBV5-1 to TRBJ1-4; D perhaps matches TRBD1 (6 bases). The CDR3 runs 15 residues. The V end was cut by 4 bases, the J end by 5 bases, with 15 bases between. CDR1 is SGHRS, CDR2 YFSETQ, per germline. The CDR3 region is CASSGTGWENEKLFF. The CDR3 DNA reads as TGCGCCAGCAGCGGCACAGGGTGGGAGAATGAAAAACTGTTTTTT.

The V gene is TRBV7-9, the J gene TRBJ2-7, with D tentatively TRBD2 (5 bases). The CDR3 covers 14 residues. The V end was cut by 6 bases, the J end by 2 bases, with 14 bases between. From germline, CDR1 is SEHNR and CDR2 FQNEAQ (reference sequence). The CDR3 spells CASRPIRGTYEQYF. The CDR3 coding sequence is TGTGCCAGCAGGCCGATACGGGGAACCTACGAGCAGTACTTC.

This clonotype was found a few times. The J gene is TRBJ2-2, the V gene TRBV6-1; D remains ambiguous. This CDR3 contains 14 residues. V was cut by 6 bases and J by 1 base, with 9 bases left in between. Germline CDR1 MNHNS, CDR2 SASEGT. The CDR3 sequence is CASRGRMNTGELFF. As DNA, the CDR3 is TGTGCCAGCAGGGGCAGGATGAACACCGGGGAGCTGTTTTTT.

The chain recombines TRBV20-1 with TRBJ2-3; 11 nucleotides line up with TRBD2. Germline loops: CDR1 DFQATT, CDR2 SNEGSKA (reference sequence). The length of the CDR3 is 14 residues. Trimming removed 7 bases from V and 4 bases from J; junction bases left unmatched: 7. For the CDR3, the DNA is TGCAGTGTACCGACTAGCGGGACTTCAGATACGCAGTATTTT. It specifies CSVPTSGTSDTQYF.

This clonotype was detected many times. V usage is TRBV5-1 and J usage is TRBJ1-1, with 7 bases fitting TRBD1. Germline trimming cut 2 bases from V and 2 bases from J; bases unmatched to any gene: 15. Germline V lookup: CDR1 SGHRS, CDR2 YFSETQ. The CDR3 is made up of 18 amino acids. The CDR3 loop reads CASSFNALRQGRNTEAFF. CDR3 coding DNA: TGCGCCAGCAGCTTCAACGCCCTAAGACAGGGTCGTAACACTGAAGCTTTCTTT.

The chain is built from TRBV5-6 and TRBJ2-5, with 14 bases lining up with TRBD2. The germline V gene has CDR1 SGHDT and CDR2 YYEEEE. This CDR3 is built from 16 residues. J was trimmed by 4 bases and V by 4 bases; bases with no gene match: 6. The CDR3 is CASSLRLAGGLETQYF. CDR3 in DNA: TGTGCCAGCAGCCTACGACTAGCGGGAGGGCTAGAGACCCAGTACTTC.

This clonotype has a count of ten or more. The chain links TRBV2 to TRBJ1-6, with D hard to call. Trimming stripped 7 bases from V and 9 bases from J, with 16 bases between. CDR3 length: 14 amino acids. In germline, CDR1 is SNHLY, CDR2 FYNNEI. The CDR3: CASTEGPSSSPLHF. The DNA of the CDR3 is TGTGCCAGCACGGAGGGTCCCTCAAGTTCACCCCTCCACTTT.

This clonotype appeared many times. The CDR3 is CASSSTTSLGLRGLGQFF. The CDR3 DNA is TGTGCCAGCAGCTCCACTACCAGTCTAGGTCTGAGGGGGCTGGGGCAGTTCTTC. The rearrangement links TRBV11-2 to TRBJ2-1, with TRBD1 matching 7 bases. CDR1 is SGHAT, CDR2 FQNNGV, per germline. The length of the CDR3 is 18 residues. The V segment lost 4 bases and the J segment 12 bases; nucleotides outside the gene matches: 24.

The chain has TRBV19 and TRBJ1-6; D is uncertain. The germline gives CDR1 LNHDA, CDR2 SQIVND (reference sequence). V was trimmed by 10 bases and J by 6 bases, leaving 4 bases between them. The CDR3 covers 10 residues. DNA for the CDR3: TGTGCCACCCTTAATTCACCCCTCCACTTT. It encodes CATLNSPLHF. The full variable domain, rest sourced from reference TRBV19 and TRBJ1-6, is DGGITQSPKYLFRKEGQNVTLSCEQNLNHDAMYWYRQDPGQGLRLIYYSQIVNDFQKGDIAEGYSVSREKKESFPLTVTSAQKNPTAFYLCATLNSPLHFGNGTRLTVT.

This clonotype was observed at least ten times. The V and J genes are TRBV10-2 and TRBJ1-1; a possible D gene is TRBD1 (6 bases). The V end was cut by 7 bases, the J end by 3 bases, with 12 bases between. This CDR3 is 13 amino acids long. The V gene's germline CDR1 is WSHSY and CDR2 SAAADI. DNA of the CDR3: TGCGCCAGCACTCGGGGGCGGGACACTGAAGCTTTCTTT. This codes for CASTRGRDTEAFF.

Many counts were recorded for this clonotype. The chain recombines TRBV2 with TRBJ1-5; 9 bases line up with TRBD1. Germline CDR1 and CDR2: SNHLY and FYNNEI. This CDR3 contains 16 residues. With V trimmed by 6 bases and J by 6 bases, 12 bases remained unmatched. DNA of the CDR3: TGTGCCAGCAGAGCTCCCCCGGGACAGGGCTTTCAGCCCCAGCATTTT. Protein product: CASRAPPGQGFQPQHF.

This clonotype has a count of ten or more. The V call is TRBV30, the J call TRBJ2-5; TRBD2 is a possible D gene (6 bases). The CDR3 has 16 residues. Per germline, CDR1 GTSNPN and CDR2 SVGIG (reference sequence). Trimming took off 2 bases at V and 5 bases at J, with 21 bases between the two ends. This CDR3 reads CAWSPGEDVLGETQYF. The CDR3 region has the DNA TGTGCCTGGAGTCCCGGGGAGGACGTTCTAGGGGAGACCCAGTACTTC.

This clonotype was seen a few times. V usage is TRBV6-1 and J usage is TRBJ2-7; D may be TRBD2 (6 bases). CDR3 length: 14 amino acids. The germline V and J ends were trimmed by 6 bases and 2 bases, with 14 bases remaining between them. Germline assignment: CDR1 MNHNS and CDR2 SASEGT. The CDR3 DNA sequence: TGTGCCAGCAGCGACGGGGGTTCAACCTACGAGCAGTACTTC. Amino acids: CASSDGGSTYEQYF.

Notes on this clonotype: One base away lies a much larger clone, so this may be a sequencing read error. The V and J genes are TRBV7-9 and TRBJ2-4, with a tentative D call TRBD2 (5 bases). V lost 1 base and J 9 bases, leaving 13 bases between the germline ends. This CDR3 has 14 amino acids. The germline CDR1 and CDR2 sequences are SEHNR and FQNEAQ (reference sequence). CDR3 DNA sequence: TGTGCCAGCAGCTTAGGCGGTGCTGCGGGCATTCAGTACTTC. Amino acids: CASSLGGAAGIQYF.

This clonotype was found many times. The chain uses TRBV6-1 and TRBJ1-2; 7 bases map to TRBD1. From germline, CDR1 is MNHNS and CDR2 SASEGT. The CDR3 spans 16 residues. The ends lost 5 bases at V and 8 bases at J; junction bases unmatched: 17. Here the CDR3 reads CASSYAGTGAAAGYTF. For the CDR3, the DNA is TGTGCCAGCAGTTACGCGGGCACAGGGGCCGCGGCCGGCTACACCTTC.

The genes are TRBV15 and TRBJ2-2, with TRBD1 matching over 8 bases. Trimming cost V 4 bases and J 5 bases; bases outside gene matches: 3. CDR3 length equals 14 residues. From germline, CDR1 is LNHNV and CDR2 YYDKDF (reference sequence). CDR3 nucleotides: TGTGCCACCAGCAAAACAGGGGGAACCGGGGAGCTGTTTTTT. Protein: CATSKTGGTGELFF.

This clonotype has ten or more counts. V usage is TRBV27 and J usage is TRBJ2-7; 8 bases align to TRBD2. Germline V gene lookup returns CDR1 MNHEY and CDR2 SMNVEV (reference sequence). The CDR3 contains 16 residues. V dropped 7 bases and J dropped 3; count of bases not matched to a gene: 14. Here the CDR3 DNA reads TGTGCCAGCACCCCAACCCATGCGGCGGGAGGCTACGAGCAGTACTTC. It translates to CASTPTHAAGGYEQYF.

This clonotype appeared many times. CDR3 DNA sequence: TGTGCCAGCAGCCCAGGACTCTTGGCTCGTGAAGCTTTCTTT. It is translated as CASSPGLLAREAFF. The chain uses TRBV3-1 and TRBJ1-1; D remains unclear. The V end lost 4 bases, the J end lost 7 bases, and 16 bases lay between the germline ends. CDR3 length equals 14 residues. Germline CDR1 is LGHDT and CDR2 is YNNKEL (reference sequence).